The 2 T cell receptor beta chains below were found in one sample sequenced in a study of T cell changes during pregnancy in multiple sclerosis. Assay: immunoSEQ multiplex PCR; the TCRdb copy retains only in-frame clones and omits some. The data show more than 55,000 clones, around nine tenths seen once. Sequences were derived from peripheral blood, sampled in the first trimester of pregnancy. The receptor set was obtained from a female donor in good health, enrolled as a control in a pregnancy study.

This clone came up once. The rearrangement links TRBV29-1 to TRBJ2-2, with D tentatively TRBD1 (5 bases). The CDR3 contains 13 residues. Germline CDR1 SQVTM, CDR2 ANQGSEA. Trimming stripped 6 bases from V and 3 bases from J, with 11 bases between. The CDR3 coding sequence is TGCAGCGTCCTGGACACCCACACCGGGGAGCTGTTTTTT. Amino acid sequence: CSVLDTHTGELFF.

This chain uses TRBV2 with TRBJ1-2; weak D call: TRBD1 (5 bases). The CDR3 totals 17 residues. Trimming pared 6 bases from V and 5 bases from J, leaving 25 bases between. Germline V gene sequence: CDR1 SNHLY, CDR2 FYNNEI. As DNA, the CDR3 is TGTGCCAGCAGCGAAACCTTTTTAGGGGTCGTTTATTATGGCTACACCTTC. Protein product: CASSETFLGVVYYGYTF.